The 10 T cell receptor beta chains below were found in one sample sequenced in a study of T cell responses to AZD1222 COVID-19 vaccine. Clones were sequenced by immunoSEQ multiplex PCR, and TCRdb holds only the in-frame ones, with some missing. The sample has some 130,000 clones; 75% to 90% are singletons. The source material was peripheral blood, sampled on day 0 of AZD1222 vaccination. The origin of the receptors is an adult in good health.

This clone has only one observation. The J gene is TRBJ1-1, the V gene TRBV4-1, with D perhaps TRBD1 (5 bases). This CDR3 is 15 amino acids long. Trimming stripped 1 base from V and 6 bases from J, with 15 bases between. CDR1 and CDR2 (germline): MGHRA, YSYEKL. Here the CDR3 reads CASSQGGRGYAEAFF. DNA for the CDR3: TGCGCCAGCAGCCAAGGGGGTAGGGGTTACGCTGAAGCTTTCTTT.

The rearrangement links TRBV29-1 to TRBJ1-1, with D perhaps matching TRBD1 (6 bases). The CDR3 extends over 12 amino acids. The germline V gene has CDR1 SQVTM and CDR2 ANQGSEA. V lost 8 bases and J lost 5, with 15 bases in between. The CDR3 here is CSSVGASTEAFF. The CDR3 region has the DNA TGCAGCTCAGTGGGGGCATCGACTGAAGCTTTCTTT.

This clone is medium-sized within its sample. The CDR3 DNA reads TGCGCCACAGGGGACGGCACTGAAGCTTTCTTT. This gives the protein CATGDGTEAFF. The rearrangement joins TRBV4-1 to TRBJ1-1, with D possibly being TRBD1 (6 bases). Between the trimmed V and J ends, which lost 10 bases and 4 bases, there was a span of 10 bases. The CDR3 is 11 residues long. Germline CDR1 MGHRA, CDR2 YSYEKL.

The chain carries TRBV2 and TRBJ1-6; D remains ambiguous. Germline CDR1 is SNHLY and CDR2 is FYNNEI. The CDR3 totals 13 residues. V was pared by 4 bases and J by 10 bases, with 11 bases between. CDR3 sequence (DNA): TGTGCCAGCAGTGGTGAAGGGTACTCACCCCTCCACTTT. As protein: CASSGEGYSPLHF. Full variable domain (remainder filled in from reference TRBV2 and TRBJ1-6): EPEVTQTPSHQVTQMGQEVILRCVPISNHLYFYWYRQILGQKVEFLVSFYNNEISEKSEIFDDQFSVERPDGSNFTLKIRSTKLEDSAMYFCASSGEGYSPLHFGNGTRLTVT.

This clone was detected once. The chain combines TRBV3-1 (or the pseudogene TRBV3-2) with TRBJ1-3; TRBD1 might be the D (6 bases). V was cut by 5 bases and J by 0 bases, with 17 bases left in between. There are 17 residues in the CDR3. The V gene's germline CDR1 is LGHDT and CDR2 YNNKEL (reference sequence). The DNA for the CDR3 is TGTGCCAGCAGCAGGACTACAGGGTGGGTCTCTGGAAACACCATATATTTT. Its translation is CASSRTTGWVSGNTIYF.

This chain joins TRBV6-5 and TRBJ1-1, with TRBD1 matching over 7 bases. J was trimmed by 5 bases and V by 2 bases; bases with no gene match: 11. CDR3 length: 16 amino acids. The germline CDR1 and CDR2 sequences are MNHEY and SVGAGI. CDR3 in DNA: TGTGCCAGCAGTTACGGCGGGGCCAGGGGGAGGACTGAAGCTTTCTTT. Its protein product is CASSYGGARGRTEAFF.

The chain combines TRBV6-5 with TRBJ1-1; D gene ambiguous. The CDR3 is 13 residues long. Germline assignment: CDR1 MNHEY and CDR2 SVGAGI. With 4 bases removed from V and 8 bases from J, the gap between germline ends came to 14 bases. DNA for the CDR3: TGTGCCAGCAGTTCCCTCACGGACCGGGAAGCTTTCTTT. It codes for CASSSLTDREAFF.

DNA for the CDR3: TGCAGCGTTGATAGTCGACAGGGGGCGCGAGGCTACACCTTC. It translates to CSVDSRQGARGYTF. The V and J genes are TRBV29-1 and TRBJ1-2; TRBD1 matches 10 bases. The trim removed 3 bases at V and 8 bases at J, leaving 9 bases unmatched. Germline CDR1 and CDR2: SQVTM and ANQGSEA. The CDR3 runs to 14 residues.

The chain employs TRBV5-8 and TRBJ2-7, with 11 nucleotides matching TRBD1. After removal of 5 bases from V and 4 bases from J, the junction contained 5 bases not matched to a gene. The CDR3 is 14 amino acids. Germline lookup yields CDR1 SGHTS and CDR2 YDEGEE. In nucleotides, the CDR3 is TGTGCCAGCAGTCGGGACAGGGGGTTATACGAGCAGTACTTC. Translated, it gives CASSRDRGLYEQYF.

The J gene is TRBJ1-4, the V gene TRBV7-9; D gene ambiguous. CDR3 size: 16 residues. Germline CDR1 SEHNR, CDR2 FQNEAQ (reference sequence). Between the trimmed V and J ends, which lost 5 bases and 0 bases, there was a span of 13 bases. The CDR3 loop reads CASSPPGFATNEKLFF. CDR3 in DNA: TGTGCCAGCAGCCCCCCCGGCTTTGCAACTAATGAAAAACTGTTTTTT.